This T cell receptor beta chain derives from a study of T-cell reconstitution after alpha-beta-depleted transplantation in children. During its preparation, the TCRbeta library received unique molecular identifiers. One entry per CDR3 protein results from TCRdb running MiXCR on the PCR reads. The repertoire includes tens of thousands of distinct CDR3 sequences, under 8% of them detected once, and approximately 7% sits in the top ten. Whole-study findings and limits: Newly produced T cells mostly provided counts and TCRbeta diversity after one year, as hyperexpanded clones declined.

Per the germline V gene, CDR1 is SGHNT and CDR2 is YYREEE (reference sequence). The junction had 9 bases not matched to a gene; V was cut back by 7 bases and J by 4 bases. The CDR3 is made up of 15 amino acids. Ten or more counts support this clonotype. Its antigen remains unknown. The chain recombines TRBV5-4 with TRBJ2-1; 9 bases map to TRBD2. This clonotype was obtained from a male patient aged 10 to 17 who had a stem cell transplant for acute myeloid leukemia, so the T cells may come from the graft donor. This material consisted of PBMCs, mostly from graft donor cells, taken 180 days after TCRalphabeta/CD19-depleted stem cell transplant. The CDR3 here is CASSARGGQYNEQFF. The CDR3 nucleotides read TGTGCCAGCTCCGCGCGGGGGGGACAATACAATGAGCAGTTCTTC. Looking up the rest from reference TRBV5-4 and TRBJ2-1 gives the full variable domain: ETGVTQSPTHLIKTRGQQVTLRCSSQSGHNTVSWYQQALGQGPQFIFQYYREEENGRGNFPPRFSGLQFPNYSSELNVNALELDDSALYLCASSARGGQYNEQFFGPGTRLTVL.